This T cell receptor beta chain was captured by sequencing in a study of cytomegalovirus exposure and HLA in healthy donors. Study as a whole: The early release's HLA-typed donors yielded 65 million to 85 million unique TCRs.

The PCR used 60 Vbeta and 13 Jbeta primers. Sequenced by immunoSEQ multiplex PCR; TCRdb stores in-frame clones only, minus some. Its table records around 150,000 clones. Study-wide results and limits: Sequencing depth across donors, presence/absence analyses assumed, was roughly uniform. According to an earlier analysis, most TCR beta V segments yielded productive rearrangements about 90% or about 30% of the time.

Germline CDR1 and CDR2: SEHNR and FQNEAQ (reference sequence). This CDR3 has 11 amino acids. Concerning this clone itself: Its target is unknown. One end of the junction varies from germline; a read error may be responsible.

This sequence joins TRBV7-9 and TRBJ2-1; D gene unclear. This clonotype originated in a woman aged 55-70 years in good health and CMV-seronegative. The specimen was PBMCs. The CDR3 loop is CASSSDNEQFF. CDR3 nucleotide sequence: TGTGCCAGCAGCTCCGACAATGAGCAGTTCTTC. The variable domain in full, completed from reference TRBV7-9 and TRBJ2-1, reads DTGVSQNPRHKITKRGQNVTFRCDPISEHNRLYWYRQTLGQGPEFLTYFQNEAQLEKSRLLSDRFSAERPKGSFSTLEIQRTEQGDSAMYLCASSSDNEQFFGPGTRLTVL.